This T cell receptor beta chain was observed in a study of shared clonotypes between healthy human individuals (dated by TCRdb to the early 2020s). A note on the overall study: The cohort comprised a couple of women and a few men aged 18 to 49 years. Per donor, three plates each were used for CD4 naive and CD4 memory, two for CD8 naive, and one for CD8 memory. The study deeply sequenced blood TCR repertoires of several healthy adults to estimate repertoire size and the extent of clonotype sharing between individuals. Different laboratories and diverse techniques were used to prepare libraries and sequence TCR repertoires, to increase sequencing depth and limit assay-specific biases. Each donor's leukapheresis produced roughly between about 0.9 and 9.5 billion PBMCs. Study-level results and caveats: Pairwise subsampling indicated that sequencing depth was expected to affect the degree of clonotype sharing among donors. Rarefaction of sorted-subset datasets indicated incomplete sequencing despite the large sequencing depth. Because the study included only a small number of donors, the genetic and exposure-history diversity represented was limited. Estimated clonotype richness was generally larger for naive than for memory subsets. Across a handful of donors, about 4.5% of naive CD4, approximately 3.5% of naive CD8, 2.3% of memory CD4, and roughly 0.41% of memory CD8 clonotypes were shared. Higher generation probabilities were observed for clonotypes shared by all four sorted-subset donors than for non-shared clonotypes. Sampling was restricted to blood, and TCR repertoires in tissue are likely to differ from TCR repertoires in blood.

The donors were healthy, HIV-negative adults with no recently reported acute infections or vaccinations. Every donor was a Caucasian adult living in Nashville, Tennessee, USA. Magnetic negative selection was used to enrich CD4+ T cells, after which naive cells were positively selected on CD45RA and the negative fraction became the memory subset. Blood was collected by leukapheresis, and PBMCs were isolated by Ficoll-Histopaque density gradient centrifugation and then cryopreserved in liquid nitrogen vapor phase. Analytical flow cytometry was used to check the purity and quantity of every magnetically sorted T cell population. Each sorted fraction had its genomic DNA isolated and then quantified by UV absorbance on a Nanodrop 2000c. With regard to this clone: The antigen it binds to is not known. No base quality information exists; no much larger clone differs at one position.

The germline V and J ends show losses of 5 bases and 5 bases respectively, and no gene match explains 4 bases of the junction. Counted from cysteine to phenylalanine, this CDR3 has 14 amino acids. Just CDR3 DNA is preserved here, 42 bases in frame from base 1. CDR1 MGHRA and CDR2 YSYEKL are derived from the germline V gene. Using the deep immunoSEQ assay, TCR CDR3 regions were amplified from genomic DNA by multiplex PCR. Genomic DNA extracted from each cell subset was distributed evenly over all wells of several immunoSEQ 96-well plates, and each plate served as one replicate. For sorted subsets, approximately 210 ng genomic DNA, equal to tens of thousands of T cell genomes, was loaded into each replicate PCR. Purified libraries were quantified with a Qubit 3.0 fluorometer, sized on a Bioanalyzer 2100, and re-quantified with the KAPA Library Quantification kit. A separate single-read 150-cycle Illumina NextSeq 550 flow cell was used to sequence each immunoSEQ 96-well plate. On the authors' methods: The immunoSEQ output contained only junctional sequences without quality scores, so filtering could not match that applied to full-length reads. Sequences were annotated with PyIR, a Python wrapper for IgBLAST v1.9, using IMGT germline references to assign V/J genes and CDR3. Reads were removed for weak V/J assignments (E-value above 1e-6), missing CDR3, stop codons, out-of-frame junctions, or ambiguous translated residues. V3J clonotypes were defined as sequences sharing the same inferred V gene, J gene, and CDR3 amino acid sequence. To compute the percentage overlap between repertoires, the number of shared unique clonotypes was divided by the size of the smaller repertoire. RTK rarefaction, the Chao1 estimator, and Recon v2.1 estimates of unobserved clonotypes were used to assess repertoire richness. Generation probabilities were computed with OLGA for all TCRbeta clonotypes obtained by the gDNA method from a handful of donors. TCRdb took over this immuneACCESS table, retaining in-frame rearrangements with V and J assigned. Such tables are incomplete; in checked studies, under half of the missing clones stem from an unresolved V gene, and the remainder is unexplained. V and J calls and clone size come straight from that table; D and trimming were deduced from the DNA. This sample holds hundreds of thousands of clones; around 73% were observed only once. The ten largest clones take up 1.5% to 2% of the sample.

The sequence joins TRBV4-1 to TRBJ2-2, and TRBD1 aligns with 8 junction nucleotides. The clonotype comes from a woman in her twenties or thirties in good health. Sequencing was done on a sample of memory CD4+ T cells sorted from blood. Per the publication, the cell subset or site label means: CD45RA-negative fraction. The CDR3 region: CASSADRVTGELFF. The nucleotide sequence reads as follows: TGCGCCAGCAGCGCGGACAGGGTTACCGGGGAGCTGTTTTTT.